The next 16 T cell receptor beta chains were all read from a single sample in a study of blood T cell repertoires in COVID-19. The method was immunoSEQ multiplex PCR; TCRdb's version includes in-frame clones alone and lacks a portion of them. The table includes around 300,000 clones, roughly nine tenths detected once. Sequencing used peripheral blood. The receptors were gathered from a woman aged 40 to 50 who had recovered from COVID-19.

The chain links TRBV19 to TRBJ2-1; TRBD2 agrees at 9 bases. J was trimmed by 7 bases and V by 4 bases; bases with no gene match: 5. Per the germline V gene, CDR1 is LNHDA and CDR2 is SQIVND (reference sequence). CDR3 size: 14 residues. CDR3: CASSSGRGGNEQFF. The CDR3 DNA follows: TGTGCCAGTAGTAGCGGGAGGGGAGGAAATGAGCAGTTCTTC.

The chain recombines TRBV28 with TRBJ2-7, with 7 nucleotides matching TRBD2. Trimming took 2 bases from V and 9 from J; bases not matched to a gene: 13. The CDR3 covers 15 residues. Germline values: CDR1 MDHEN, CDR2 SYDVKM. This CDR3 is CASSLPADTGRGQYF. In nucleotides, the CDR3 is TGTGCCAGCAGTTTACCCGCCGACACGGGGAGGGGGCAGTACTTC.

J is TRBJ1-4 and V is TRBV7-9; 9 bases are a match to TRBD1. Germline V gene lookup returns CDR1 SEHNR and CDR2 FQNEAQ (reference sequence). Unmatched junction bases numbered 13, after V lost 5 bases and J lost 6 bases. The CDR3 contains 17 residues. This CDR3 reads CASSPNAAGTGYEKLFF. CDR3 coding DNA: TGTGCCAGCAGCCCTAATGCCGCCGGGACAGGGTATGAAAAACTGTTTTTT.

This clone was observed a single time. V gene TRBV9 combines with J gene TRBJ2-2, with TRBD1 matching over 8 bases. The germline CDR1 and CDR2 sequences are SGDLS and YYNGEE. The CDR3 is made up of 14 amino acids. Trimming removed 4 bases from V and 3 bases from J; junction bases left unmatched: 2. Written as DNA, the CDR3 is TGTGCCAGCAGCCGACAGGGGTACACCGGGGAGCTGTTTTTT. It is translated as CASSRQGYTGELFF.

The rearrangement joins TRBV9 to TRBJ2-1, with D perhaps TRBD2 (6 bases). Trimming removed 6 bases at V and 0 bases at J, with 16 bases between. Germline V gene lookup returns CDR1 SGDLS and CDR2 YYNGEE. There are 16 residues in the CDR3. The CDR3 sequence: CASTSGGSSSYNEQFF. The CDR3 nucleotides read TGTGCCAGCACCTCAGGAGGGAGTAGCTCCTACAATGAGCAGTTCTTC.

This clone was seen once. V is TRBV6-5 and J is TRBJ2-5, with 10 bases aligning to TRBD2. This CDR3 is built from 16 residues. Germline lookup yields CDR1 MNHEY and CDR2 SVGAGI. The J segment lost 6 bases and the V segment lost 2 bases, leaving 9 bases of the junction unmatched. In DNA, the CDR3 is TGTGCCAGCAGTTACGGAACTAGCGGGGAAGGGAAGACCCAGTACTTC. Amino acid sequence: CASSYGTSGEGKTQYF.

Concerning this clone itself: This sample includes further DNA sequences coding for the same CDR3. The chain couples TRBV18 to TRBJ2-2; TRBD2 is a possible D gene (6 bases). Trimming cost V 3 bases and J 1 base, with 6 bases left between them. The germline V gene has CDR1 KGHSH and CDR2 LQKENI. The CDR3 length is 14 residues. DNA of the CDR3: TGTGCCAGCTCACCGGGACTGAACACCGGGGAGCTGTTTTTT. It yields the protein CASSPGLNTGELFF.

In DNA, the CDR3 is TGTGCCAGCAGTTTCCCCCGGGACAATATAGCCAAAAACATTCAGTACTTC. Its protein product is CASSFPRDNIAKNIQYF. The rearrangement joins TRBV28 to TRBJ2-4, with D possibly TRBD1 on 6 matching bases. The CDR3 is made up of 17 amino acids. Germline V gene data show CDR1 as MDHEN and CDR2 as SYDVKM. V lost 3 bases and J 0 bases, leaving 15 bases between the germline ends. Together with reference TRBV28 and TRBJ2-4, the CDR3 gives the full variable domain: DVKVTQSSRYLVKRTGEKVFLECVQDMDHENMFWYRQDPGLGLRLIYFSYDVKMKEKGDIPEGYSVSREKKERFSLILESASTNQTSMYLCASSFPRDNIAKNIQYFGAGTRLSVL.

The V call is TRBV7-9, the J call TRBJ2-3; 8 nucleotides match TRBD1. This CDR3 has 16 residues. The germline V gene has CDR1 SEHNR and CDR2 FQNEAQ (reference sequence). J lost 1 base, V lost 5 bases, and 8 bases had no gene match. CDR3 in DNA: TGTGCCAGCAGCCGTCAGGGGGCGCACCGCACAGATACGCAGTATTTT. Protein sequence: CASSRQGAHRTDTQYF. The variable domain in full, completed from reference TRBV7-9 and TRBJ2-3, reads DTGVSQNPRHKITKRGQNVTFRCDPISEHNRLYWYRQTLGQGPEFLTYFQNEAQLEKSRLLSDRFSAERPKGSFSTLEIQRTEQGDSAMYLCASSRQGAHRTDTQYFGPGTRLTVL.

The chain recombines TRBV14 with TRBJ2-1, with 7 bases matching TRBD2. Losses at the gene ends were 0 bases for V and 4 bases for J; bases not matched to a gene: 9. CDR3 length: 17 amino acids. Per germline, CDR1 SGHDN and CDR2 FVKESK. CDR3 in amino acids: CASSQDPVAGDYNEQFF. The CDR3 coding sequence is TGTGCCAGCAGCCAAGATCCGGTAGCGGGTGATTACAATGAGCAGTTCTTC.

This chain joins TRBV6-1 and TRBJ2-2, with TRBD2 identical over 8 bases. Germline CDR1 and CDR2: MNHNS and SASEGT. The CDR3 length is 19 residues. After removal of 2 bases from V and 1 base from J, the junction contained 12 bases not matched to a gene. The CDR3 protein is CASSEILGGAGGNTGELFF. As DNA, the CDR3 is TGTGCCAGCAGTGAAATTCTCGGGGGGGCAGGAGGGAACACCGGGGAGCTGTTTTTT.

The gene calls are TRBV18 and TRBJ2-5; 10 bases fit TRBD2. The germline gives CDR1 KGHSH, CDR2 LQKENI. This CDR3 has 16 amino acids. V shed 0 bases and J 2 bases; nucleotides not matched to a gene: 3. The CDR3 DNA sequence: TGTGCCAGCTCACCACCACTAGCGGGACCGCAAGAGACCCAGTACTTC. Its translation is CASSPPLAGPQETQYF. Variable domain in full (rest from reference TRBV18 and TRBJ2-5): NAGVMQNPRHLVRRRGQEARLRCSPMKGHSHVYWYRQLPEEGLKFMVYLQKENIIDESGMPKERFSAEFPKEGPSILRIQQVVRGDSAAYFCASSPPLAGPQETQYFGPGTRLLVL.

This clone was observed a single time. The V call is TRBV6-4, the J call TRBJ1-1; TRBD1 aligns across 7 bases. The length of the CDR3 is 15 residues. With 6 bases clipped from V and 3 bases from J, the junction kept 10 bases outside the gene matches. Looked up from germline, CDR1 is MRHNA and CDR2 is SNTAGT. In DNA form, the CDR3 reads TGTGCCAGCAGGCGACAGGGTGAAGGGGACACTGAAGCTTTCTTT. This codes for CASRRQGEGDTEAFF.

The chain employs TRBV7-8 and TRBJ2-2, with TRBD2 identical over 9 bases. CDR1 and CDR2 (germline): SGHVS, FQNEAQ. Trimming cost V 4 bases and J 5 bases; bases outside gene matches: 8. The CDR3 contains 16 residues. CDR3 DNA sequence: TGTGCCAGCAGCTCTGTAGCGGGAGAGGTAACCGGGGAGCTGTTTTTT. Protein: CASSSVAGEVTGELFF.

CDR3 loop: CASTERLAGGPTGELFF. The CDR3 DNA reads TGTGCCAGCACCGAGAGACTAGCGGGAGGGCCCACCGGGGAGCTGTTTTTT. The chain couples TRBV7-9 to TRBJ2-2, with 14 bases that match TRBD2. This CDR3 comprises 17 residues. V gave up 7 bases and J gave up 4 bases; unmatched junction bases: 8. Germline V gene sequence: CDR1 SEHNR, CDR2 FQNEAQ (reference sequence). Full variable domain (missing parts from reference TRBV7-9 and TRBJ2-2): DTGVSQNPRHKITKRGQNVTFRCDPISEHNRLYWYRQTLGQGPEFLTYFQNEAQLEKSRLLSDRFSAERPKGSFSTLEIQRTEQGDSAMYLCASTERLAGGPTGELFFGEGSRLTVL.

The chain recombines TRBV10-3 with TRBJ2-1; 11 nucleotides align to TRBD2. Germline V gene sequence: CDR1 ENHRY, CDR2 SYGVKD. V lost 0 bases, J lost 3 bases, and 4 bases stayed unmatched. The CDR3 has 17 residues. The CDR3 nucleotides read TGTGCCATCAGTGAGTCGAAACTAGCGGGAGTCTACAATGAGCAGTTCTTC. This sequence encodes CAISESKLAGVYNEQFF.